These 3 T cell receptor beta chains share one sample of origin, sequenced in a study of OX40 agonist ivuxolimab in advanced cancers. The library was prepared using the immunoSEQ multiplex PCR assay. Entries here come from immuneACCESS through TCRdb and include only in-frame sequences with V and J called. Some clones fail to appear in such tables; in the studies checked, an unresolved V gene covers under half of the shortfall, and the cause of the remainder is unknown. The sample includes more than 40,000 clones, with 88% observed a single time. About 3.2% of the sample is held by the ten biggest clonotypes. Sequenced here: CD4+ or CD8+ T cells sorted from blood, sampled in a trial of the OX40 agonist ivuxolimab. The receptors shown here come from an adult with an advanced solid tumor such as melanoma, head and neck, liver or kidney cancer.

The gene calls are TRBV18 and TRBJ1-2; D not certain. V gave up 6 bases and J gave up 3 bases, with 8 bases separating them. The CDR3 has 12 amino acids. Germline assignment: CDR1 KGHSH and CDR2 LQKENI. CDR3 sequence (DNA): TGTGCCAGCTCTGTGGTCGACTATGGCTACACCTTC. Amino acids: CASSVVDYGYTF.

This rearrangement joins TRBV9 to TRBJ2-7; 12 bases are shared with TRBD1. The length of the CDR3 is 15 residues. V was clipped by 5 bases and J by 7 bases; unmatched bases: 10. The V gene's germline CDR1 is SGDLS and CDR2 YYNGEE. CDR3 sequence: CASSGGGQGAFEQYF. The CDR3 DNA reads TGTGCCAGCAGTGGAGGGGGACAGGGGGCGTTTGAGCAGTACTTC.

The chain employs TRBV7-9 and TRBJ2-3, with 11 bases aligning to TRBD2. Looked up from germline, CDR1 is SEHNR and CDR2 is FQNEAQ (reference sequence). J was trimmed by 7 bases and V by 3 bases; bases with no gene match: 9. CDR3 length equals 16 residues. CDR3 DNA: TGTGCCAGCAGCTTTGGACTAGCGGGCCCAGTGAATACGCAGTATTTT. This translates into CASSFGLAGPVNTQYF.